This T cell receptor beta chain was retrieved from a study of CD8 T cells in Susac syndrome. The V gene lost 3 bases and the J gene lost 1 base, with 10 bases spanning the gap. The CDR3 is 14 amino acids. The germline V gene has CDR1 LGHDT and CDR2 YNNKEL (reference sequence). RNA was extracted with the RNeasy kit, and a quantity of roughly 0.5 to 1 ug was reverse transcribed using random hexamers. A multiplex approach, immunoSEQ multiplex PCR, amplified TCR beta CDR3 across 54 Vbeta and 13 Jbeta. MiXCR, run by TCRdb on the immunoSEQ multiplex PCR reads, gives a single entry per CDR3 protein. The sample contains approximately 190,000 distinct CDR3 sequences, 95% of which appear only once.

The sequenced sample consisted of CD8+ T cells from PBMCs. The clonotype was recovered from a human donor with Susac syndrome. The chain couples TRBV3-1 to TRBJ2-7; D might be TRBD2 (5 bases). The CDR3 DNA reads as TGTGCCAGCAGCCACACCGAGCGGTCCTACGAGCAGTACTTC. This translates into CASSHTERSYEQYF.